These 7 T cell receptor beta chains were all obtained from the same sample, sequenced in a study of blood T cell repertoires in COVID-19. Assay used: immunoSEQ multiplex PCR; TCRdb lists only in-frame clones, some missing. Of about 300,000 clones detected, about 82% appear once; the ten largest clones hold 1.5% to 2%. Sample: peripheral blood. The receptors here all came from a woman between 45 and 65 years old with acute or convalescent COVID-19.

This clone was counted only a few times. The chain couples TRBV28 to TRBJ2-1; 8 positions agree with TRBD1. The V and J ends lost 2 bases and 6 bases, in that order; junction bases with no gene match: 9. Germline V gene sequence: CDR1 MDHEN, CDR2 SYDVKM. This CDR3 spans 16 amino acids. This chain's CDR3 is CASSLSGQGASNEQFF. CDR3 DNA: TGTGCCAGCAGTTTAAGTGGCCAGGGGGCATCCAATGAGCAGTTCTTC.

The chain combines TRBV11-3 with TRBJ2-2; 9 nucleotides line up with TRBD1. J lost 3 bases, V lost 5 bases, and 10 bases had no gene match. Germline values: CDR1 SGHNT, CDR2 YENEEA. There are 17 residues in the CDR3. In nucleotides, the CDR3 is TGTGCCAGCAGCAAAGGGTCCGGGACAGGGCACACCGGGGAGCTGTTTTTT. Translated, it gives CASSKGSGTGHTGELFF.

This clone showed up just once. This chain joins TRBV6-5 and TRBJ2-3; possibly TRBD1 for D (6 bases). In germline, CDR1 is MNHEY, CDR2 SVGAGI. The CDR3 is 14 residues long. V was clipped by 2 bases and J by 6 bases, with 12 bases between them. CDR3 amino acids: CASSYGGGLDTQYF. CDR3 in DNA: TGTGCCAGCAGTTACGGGGGCGGTCTGGATACGCAGTATTTT.

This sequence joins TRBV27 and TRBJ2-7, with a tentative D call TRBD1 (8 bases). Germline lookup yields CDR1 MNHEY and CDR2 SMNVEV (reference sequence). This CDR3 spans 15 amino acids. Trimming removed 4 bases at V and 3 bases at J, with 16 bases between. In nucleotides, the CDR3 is TGTGCCAGCAGTTCAAACAGGGGGGGGTTCTACGAGCAGTACTTC. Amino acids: CASSSNRGGFYEQYF.

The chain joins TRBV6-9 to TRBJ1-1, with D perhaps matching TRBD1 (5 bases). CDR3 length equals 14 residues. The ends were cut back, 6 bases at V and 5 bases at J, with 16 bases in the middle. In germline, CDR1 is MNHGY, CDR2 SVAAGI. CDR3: CASRPGSKMTEAFF. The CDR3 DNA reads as TGTGCCAGCAGGCCAGGGTCCAAGATGACTGAAGCTTTCTTT.

The CDR3 bases are TGCGCCAGCAGGGAGACAGGGGGCGTTCAGGGGCAGTACTTC. Amino acid sequence: CASRETGGVQGQYF. This sequence joins TRBV5-1 and TRBJ2-7; 10 bases are shared with TRBD1. The CDR3 is 14 amino acids. The ends lost 5 bases at V and 9 bases at J; junction bases unmatched: 11. Germline assignment: CDR1 SGHRS and CDR2 YFSETQ. Full variable domain (rest looked up from reference TRBV5-1 and TRBJ2-7): KAGVTQTPRYLIKTRGQQVTLSCSPISGHRSVSWYQQTPGQGLQFLFEYFSETQRNKGNFPGRFSGRQFSNSRSEMNVSTLELGDSALYLCASRETGGVQGQYFGPGTRLTVT.

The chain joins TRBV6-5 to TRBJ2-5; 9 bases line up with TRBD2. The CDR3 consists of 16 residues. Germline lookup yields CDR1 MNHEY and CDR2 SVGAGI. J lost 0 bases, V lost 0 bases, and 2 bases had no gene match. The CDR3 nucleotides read TGTGCCAGCAGTTACTCGCTAGCGGGGTACCAAGAGACCCAGTACTTC. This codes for CASSYSLAGYQETQYF.